A selection of T cell receptor beta chains follows, all from one sample in a study of blood T cell repertoires in COVID-19. Repertoires were generated with immunoSEQ multiplex PCR, while TCRdb's copy carries only in-frame clones and drops some. The sample includes around 250,000 clones, 84% of them seen just once. The sample was peripheral blood. The source is a woman in her forties who had recovered from COVID-19. Each CDR3 is given with its conserved first and last residue. D genes are given only for firm matches. Size is stated for part of the rows, as once, few or many counts, or as a class when the clone is expanded.

TRBJ1-2	TRBV3-1/TRBV3-2	-	-	CASSQSLANYGYTF	TGTGCCAGCAGCCAATCTCTAGCTAACTATGGCTACACCTTC
TRBJ1-2	TRBV28	-	-	CASSLSQNNYGYTF	TGTGCCAGCAGTTTGTCCCAGAATAACTATGGCTACACCTTC
TRBJ1-1	TRBV5-1	-	-	CASSYGGDEAFF	TGCGCCAGCAGCTACGGGGGGGATGAAGCTTTCTTT
TRBJ1-1	TRBV3-1/TRBV3-2	-	-	CASSTVGREAFF	TGTGCCAGCAGCACCGTCGGGAGGGAAGCTTTCTTT
TRBJ1-4	TRBV20-1	-	-	CSASSLKLFF	TGCAGTGCTAGTTCCCTAAAACTGTTTTTT
TRBJ2-5	TRBV7-2	once	-	CASSLAGTYRAQYF	TGTGCCAGCAGCTTAGCAGGCACCTACCGGGCCCAGTACTTC
TRBJ2-7	TRBV5-1	once	TRBD1	CASSSGTGGVYEQYF	TGCGCCAGCAGCTCCGGGACAGGGGGCGTCTACGAGCAGTACTTC
TRBJ1-1	TRBV12-3/TRBV12-4	-	-	CASSLRGTEAFF	TGTGCCAGCAGTTTACGGGGGACTGAAGCTTTCTTT
TRBJ2-3	TRBV7-3	-	TRBD2	CASTPRGGSTDTQYF	TGTGCCAGCACGCCCCGGGGGGGTAGCACAGATACGCAGTATTTT
TRBJ2-1	TRBV7-9	-	-	CASSPRSSYNEQFF	TGTGCCAGCAGTCCTAGGAGCTCCTACAATGAGCAGTTCTTC
TRBJ1-6	TRBV28	-	TRBD1	CASSPSLGQGDNSPLHF	TGTGCCAGCAGTCCATCCCTTGGACAGGGAGATAATTCACCCCTCCACTTT
TRBJ2-5	TRBV7-9	-	-	CASSTSYAATKKETQYF	TGTGCCAGCAGCACTTCCTATGCGGCGACCAAAAAGGAGACCCAGTACTTC
TRBJ2-2	TRBV27	-	-	CASSPFDLGATGELFF	TGTGCCAGCAGTCCCTTCGACCTGGGAGCCACCGGGGAGCTGTTTTTT
TRBJ1-1	TRBV7-2	once	-	CASSLDGRGAFF	TGTGCCAGCAGCTTAGACGGGCGGGGAGCTTTCTTT
TRBJ2-2	TRBV12-3/TRBV12-4	-	-	CASSWQGAGELFF	TGTGCCAGCAGTTGGCAGGGCGCCGGGGAGCTGTTTTTT
TRBJ1-4	TRBV19	-	TRBD1	CASTHGTVNEKLFF	TGTGCCAGTACCCATGGGACAGTTAATGAAAAACTGTTTTTT
TRBJ2-7	TRBV7-6	few	-	CASSSRSSYEQYF	TGTGCCAGCAGCAGTCGATCGAGCTACGAGCAGTACTTC
TRBJ1-3	TRBV9	-	-	CASSIDGSGNTIYF	TGTGCCAGCAGCATAGACGGCTCTGGAAACACCATATATTTT
TRBJ1-5	TRBV6-5	-	-	CASRSEASGNQPQHF	TGTGCCAGCAGGTCGGAGGCCTCGGGCAATCAGCCCCAGCATTTT
TRBJ1-2	TRBV19	-	-	CASSRQVRNGYTF	TGTGCCAGTAGCCGACAGGTTAGGAATGGCTACACCTTC
TRBJ1-6	TRBV10-3	-	-	CAISESTGGNSPLHF	TGTGCCATCAGTGAGTCGACCGGGGGTAATTCACCCCTCCACTTT
TRBJ1-5	TRBV15	-	-	CASGEGYSNQPQHF	TGTGCCAGTGGGGAGGGCTATAGCAATCAGCCCCAGCATTTT
TRBJ2-3	TRBV9	-	-	CASSVDPQGDTQYF	TGTGCCAGCAGCGTAGACCCGCAGGGAGATACGCAGTATTTT